This T cell receptor beta chain was profiled in a study of blood T cell repertoires in COVID-19. Study information: Specimens from acute and convalescent COVID-19 originated in the United States, Italy and Spain. From T cells, B-cell-depleted T cells, or PBMCs came the material, which was cDNA or gDNA.

Germline V lookup: CDR1 KGHSH, CDR2 LQKENI. The CDR3 length is 14 residues. The V segment lost 3 bases and the J segment 3 bases; nucleotides outside the gene matches: 5. Under the authors' procedure: Estimated nucleated cell counts came from reference gene primer amplification. Clones were read by immunoSEQ multiplex PCR, and TCRdb kept only the in-frame ones, dropping some. That table furnishes V, J and clone size, whereas the DNA furnished D and trimming. The top ten clones hold 4.2% of a sample with 97,000 or so clones, about 91% of them seen once. The sequenced sample consisted of peripheral blood. J is TRBJ2-7 and V is TRBV18; TRBD1 agrees at 7 bases. The TCR was taken from a man aged 18 to 30 with acute or convalescent COVID-19. Here the CDR3 reads CASSPARDSYEQYF. CDR3 bases: TGTGCCAGCTCACCCGCCCGGGACAGCTACGAGCAGTACTTC.